This is a list of T cell receptor beta chains from one sample in a study of human T cells and chemical hapten exposure. TCRdb re-called the RACE reads with MiXCR, one entry per CDR3 protein. The sample has 350,000 to 400,000 distinct CDR3 sequences; 5% to 6.5% are singletons. The source material was whole blood, sampled in connection with sensitization to the hapten diphenylcyclopropenone (DPC). These receptors originate from a woman aged 50 to 60 with alopecia areata. Some clones in this sample may be carry-over from other donors' samples. Each CDR3 is given with its conserved first and last residue.

16	TRBV18	CASSPQAGNSNQPQHF
14	TRBV5-6	CASSPAYGVYEQYF
13	TRBV7-8	CASRAGARRPQHF
16	TRBV18	CASSPTTSGGAGEQYF
14	TRBV6-5	CASSYSMGRSEQYF
14	TRBV12-3/TRBV12-4	CASSLWLTGNTIYF
17	TRBV4-3	CASSQFRGGGAYNEQFF
12	TRBV27	CASSQPGLPYTF
16	TRBV4-3	CASSQDGGSGADEQYF
13	TRBV7-3	CASSSRNSPEQYF
12	TRBV5-1	CASTRGGTEAFF
11	TRBV20-1	CSAYYTGELFF
13	TRBV29-1	CSVQSFSGNTIYF
15	TRBV12-3/TRBV12-4	CASSPGQGARETQYF
14	TRBV2	CASSVGYGANVLTF
15	TRBV21-1	CASAGWRASTDTQYF
14	TRBV6-5	CASSYGGADYGYTF
11	TRBV5-1	CASRSSYGYTF
15	TRBV2	CASTRTAHSTDTQYF
15	TRBV3-1	CASSQDKRTGDEQYF
15	TRBV12-3/TRBV12-4	CASSLGWGSPYGYTF
15	TRBV20-1	CSGRRIAGGRDTQYF
16	TRBV6-2/TRBV6-3	CASSYSKDSVHSPLHF
17	TRBV7-2	CASSPPGLPPSTDTQYF
12	TRBV20-1	CSGGPNTGELFF
16	TRBV2	CASSGDREWALDEQFF
13	TRBV7-2	CASSLGPTRTQYF
17	TRBV6-5	CASRSTDSGGKVNEQFF
14	TRBV5-1	CASSLDRGESGYTF
15	TRBV5-1	CASSSAGTGDYGYTF
11	TRBV27	CASSRNDEQYF
15	TRBV12-3/TRBV12-4	CASSLSRVTYNEQFF
13	TRBV28	CASLEIDRNIQYF
11	TRBV2	CASSGEGGYTF
16	TRBV5-1	CASSSTRQGGNSPLHF
16	TRBV18	CASSPLAAGMSDTQYF
14	TRBV10-1	CASSVGGQNTEAFF
15	TRBV7-8	CASSHDRGRTGELFF
18	TRBV6-1	CASSPLVGQGISNYGYTF
16	TRBV18	CASHGSGGLMGTEAFF
14	TRBV12-3/TRBV12-4	CANAHPSSGNTIYF
14	TRBV7-7	CASSAVSRPDTQYF
14	TRBV20-1	CSARDRQGREKLFF
14	TRBV18	CASSPGDPQNIQYF
13	TRBV6-5	CASSPTAFYGYTF
15	TRBV12-3/TRBV12-4	CASSPTGGAFSEQFF
15	TRBV12-3/TRBV12-4	CASSPRGLKETEAFF
13	TRBV29-1	CSVERAAFYGYTF
15	TRBV9	CASSAGSQGDYGYTF
14	TRBV7-9	CASSLSTGVYGYTF
17	TRBV7-8	CASSLARTGFSGNTIYF
18	TRBV5-1	CASSLADSGRGPGETQYF
13	TRBV12-3/TRBV12-4	CASTPQPNQPQHF
14	TRBV12-3/TRBV12-4	CASSLGTRYNEQFF
16	TRBV5-1	CASSRDRGRGTDTQYF